This TCR beta chain was recovered during a study of blood T cell repertoires in COVID-19 (TCRdb year 2020). Background for the entire study: The collaborator samples originated in the United States, Italy and Spain and spanned the acute and convalescent phases of COVID-19. Samples came from the ongoing ImmuneRACE study (first 160 participants) plus 1,254 subjects from 6 global collaborators. The material from the prospective study consisted of cDNA or gDNA derived from T cells, B-cell-depleted T cells, or PBMCs. Deeply sampled blood TCRbeta repertoires from subjects exposed to, actively infected with, or recovered from COVID-19 were included in the dataset. Where HLA class I and class II types were available, the types were taken from metadata supplied by the sample provider, not from assay-based typing. A de-identified subject ID, COVID-19 status, age in years and sex were almost always included in the sample metadata. The repertoires were released in a freely available public database meant as a resource for research on the immune response to SARS-CoV-2.

Each collaborating institution followed its own protocols to collect whole blood in K2EDTA tubes. For TCRbeta analysis, collaborators shipped samples in one of three forms: frozen whole blood, isolated PBMCs, or DNA extracted from either of those sample types. Results and caveats for the whole study, not just this receptor: The amount of clinical and demographic metadata varied by source and participant and was provided uncurated.

TCRbeta CDR3 regions were amplified from genomic DNA by means of the immunoSEQ Assay, a bias-controlled multiplex PCR. In the paper's pipeline: Within the assay, amplification of reference gene primers was used to estimate how many nucleated cells each sample contained. To quantify the absolute abundance of each unique TCRbeta CDR3 rearrangement, sequence reads were collapsed and filtered. For each sample, productive Simpson clonality was calculated as the square root of Simpson's diversity index across productive rearrangements. In TCRdb, the immuneACCESS table is reduced to in-frame sequences with V and J assigned. These tables do not hold every clone; where another copy was compared, an unresolved V gene accounts for under half, and the others remain unexplained. V, J and clone size were drawn from that table, and D and trimming were deduced from the DNA. This sample holds tens of thousands of clones; around four fifths were observed only once. Of the sample, roughly 10% is held by the ten largest clones.

In regard to this clone: Its antigen is not yet known. The input lacks base qualities; no much larger clone sits a single base away.

From cysteine to phenylalanine, the CDR3 is 18 amino acids long. Of all the DNA, just the CDR3 is kept, 54 bases in frame from base 1. V is trimmed back by 0 bases and J by 3 bases, and the junction contains 10 bases that no gene match accounts for. The germline V gene yields MNHEY for CDR1 and SVGEGT for CDR2. The sequence derives from a woman between 65 and 79 years old with active or convalescent COVID-19. The sample comprised peripheral blood. The chain joins TRBV6-2 or TRBV6-3 to TRBJ1-5; 8 junctional bases match TRBD1. The CDR3 protein: CASSYSGQGAWDNQPQHF. The base sequence is TGTGCCAGCAGTTACTCGGGGCAGGGGGCTTGGGACAATCAGCCCCAGCATTTT.